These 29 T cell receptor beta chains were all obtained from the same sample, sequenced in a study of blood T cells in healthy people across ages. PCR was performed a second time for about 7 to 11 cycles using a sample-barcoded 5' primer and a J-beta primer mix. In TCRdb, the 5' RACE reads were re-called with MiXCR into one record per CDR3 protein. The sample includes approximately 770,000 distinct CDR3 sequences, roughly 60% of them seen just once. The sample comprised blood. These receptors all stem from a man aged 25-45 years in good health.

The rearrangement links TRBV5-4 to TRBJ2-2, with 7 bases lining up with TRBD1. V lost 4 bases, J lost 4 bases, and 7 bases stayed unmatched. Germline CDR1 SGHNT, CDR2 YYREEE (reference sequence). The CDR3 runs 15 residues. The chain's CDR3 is CASSDKTGSTGELFF. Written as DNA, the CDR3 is TGTGCCAGCAGCGATAAGACAGGGAGCACCGGGGAGCTGTTTTTT. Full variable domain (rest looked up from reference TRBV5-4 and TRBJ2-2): ETGVTQSPTHLIKTRGQQVTLRCSSQSGHNTVSWYQQALGQGPQFIFQYYREEENGRGNFPPRFSGLQFPNYSSELNVNALELDDSALYLCASSDKTGSTGELFFGEGSRLTVL.

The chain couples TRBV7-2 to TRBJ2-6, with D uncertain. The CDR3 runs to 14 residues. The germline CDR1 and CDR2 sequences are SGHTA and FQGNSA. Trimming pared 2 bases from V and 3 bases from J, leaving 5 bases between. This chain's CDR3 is CASSLKVGANVLTF. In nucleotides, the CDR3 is TGTGCCAGCAGCTTAAAAGTTGGGGCCAACGTCCTGACTTTC.

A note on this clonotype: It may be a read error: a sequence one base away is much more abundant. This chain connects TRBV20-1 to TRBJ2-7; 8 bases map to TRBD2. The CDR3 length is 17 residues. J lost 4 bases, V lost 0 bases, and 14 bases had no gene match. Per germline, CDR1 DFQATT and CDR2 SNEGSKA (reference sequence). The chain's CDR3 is CSARETPPGLDRYEQYF. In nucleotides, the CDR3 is TGCAGTGCTAGAGAAACGCCCCCGGGACTAGATCGGTACGAGCAGTACTTC.

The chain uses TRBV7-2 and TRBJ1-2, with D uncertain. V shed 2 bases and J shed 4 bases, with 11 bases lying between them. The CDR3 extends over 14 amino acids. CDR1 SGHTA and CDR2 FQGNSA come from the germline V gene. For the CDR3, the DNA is TGTGCCAGCAGCTTAAGAGCGGAACTCTATGGCTACACCTTC. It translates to CASSLRAELYGYTF.

Here the CDR3 DNA reads TGCAGTGCTAGAGACTCTGGGGGGATACATGCGGAGCAGTACTTC. This sequence encodes CSARDSGGIHAEQYF. V and J are TRBV20-1 and TRBJ2-7, with D possibly TRBD2 on 6 matching bases. The CDR3 extends over 15 amino acids. Per germline, CDR1 DFQATT and CDR2 SNEGSKA (reference sequence). With 0 bases removed from V and 7 bases from J, the gap between germline ends came to 19 bases.

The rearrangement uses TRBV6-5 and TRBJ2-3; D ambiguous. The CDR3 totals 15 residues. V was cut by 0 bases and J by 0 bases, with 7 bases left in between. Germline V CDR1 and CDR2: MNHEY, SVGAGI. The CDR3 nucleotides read TGTGCCAGCAGTTACTCGATCCTTAGCACAGATACGCAGTATTTT. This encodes CASSYSILSTDTQYF.

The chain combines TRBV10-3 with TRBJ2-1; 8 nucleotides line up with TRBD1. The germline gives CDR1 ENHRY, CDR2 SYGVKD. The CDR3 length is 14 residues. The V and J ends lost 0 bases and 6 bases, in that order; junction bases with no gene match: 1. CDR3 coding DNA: TGTGCCATCAGTGAGTCAGGGACAGGCAATGAGCAGTTCTTC. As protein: CAISESGTGNEQFF.

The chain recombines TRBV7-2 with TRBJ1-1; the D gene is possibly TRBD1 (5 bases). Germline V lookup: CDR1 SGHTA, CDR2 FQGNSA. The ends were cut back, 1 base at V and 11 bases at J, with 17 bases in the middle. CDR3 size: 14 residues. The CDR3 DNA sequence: TGTGCCAGCAGCTTAGGGGCAAATAGTGGGGGGGCTTTCTTT. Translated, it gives CASSLGANSGGAFF.

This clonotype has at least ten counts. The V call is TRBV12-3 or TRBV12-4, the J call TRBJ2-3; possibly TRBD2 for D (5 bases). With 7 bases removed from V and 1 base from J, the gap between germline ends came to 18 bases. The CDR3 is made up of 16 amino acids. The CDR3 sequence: CASTPGSSGRTDTQYF. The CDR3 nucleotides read TGTGCCAGCACTCCTGGGAGCAGCGGACGCACAGATACGCAGTATTTT.

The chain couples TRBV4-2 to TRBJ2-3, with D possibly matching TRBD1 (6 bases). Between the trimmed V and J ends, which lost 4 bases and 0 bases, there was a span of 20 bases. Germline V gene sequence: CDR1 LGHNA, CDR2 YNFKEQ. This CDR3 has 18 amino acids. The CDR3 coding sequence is TGTGCCAGCAGCCTCCAGGGGCCGACAGATACTAGCACAGATACGCAGTATTTT. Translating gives CASSLQGPTDTSTDTQYF.

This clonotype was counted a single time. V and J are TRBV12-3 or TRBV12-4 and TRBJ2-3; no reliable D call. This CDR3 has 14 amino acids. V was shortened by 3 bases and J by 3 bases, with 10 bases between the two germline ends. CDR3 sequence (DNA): TGTGCCAGCAGTTTTGGGTGGACGACAGATACGCAGTATTTT. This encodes CASSFGWTTDTQYF.

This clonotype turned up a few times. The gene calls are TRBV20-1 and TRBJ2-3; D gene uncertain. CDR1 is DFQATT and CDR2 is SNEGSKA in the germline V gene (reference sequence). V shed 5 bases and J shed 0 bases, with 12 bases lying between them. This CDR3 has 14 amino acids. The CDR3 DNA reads TGCAGTGCTTGGAAGGGCCGCAGCACAGATACGCAGTATTTT. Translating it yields CSAWKGRSTDTQYF.

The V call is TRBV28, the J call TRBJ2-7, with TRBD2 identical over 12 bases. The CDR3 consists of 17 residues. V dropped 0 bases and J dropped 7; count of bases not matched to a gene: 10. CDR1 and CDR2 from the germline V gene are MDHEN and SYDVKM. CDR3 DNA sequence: TGTGCCAGCAGTTTATGGTCTAGCGGGAGGGCGTCCGGGGAGCAGTACTTC. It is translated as CASSLWSSGRASGEQYF. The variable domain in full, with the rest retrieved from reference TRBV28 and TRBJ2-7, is DVKVTQSSRYLVKRTGEKVFLECVQDMDHENMFWYRQDPGLGLRLIYFSYDVKMKEKGDIPEGYSVSREKKERFSLILESASTNQTSMYLCASSLWSSGRASGEQYFGPGTRLTVT.

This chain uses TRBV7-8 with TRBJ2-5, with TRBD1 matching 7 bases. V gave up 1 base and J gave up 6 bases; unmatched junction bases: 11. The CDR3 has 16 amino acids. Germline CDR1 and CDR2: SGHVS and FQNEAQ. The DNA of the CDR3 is TGTGCCAGCAGCTTAGTGGGGTTACAGGGGCTAAAGACCCAGTACTTC. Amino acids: CASSLVGLQGLKTQYF.

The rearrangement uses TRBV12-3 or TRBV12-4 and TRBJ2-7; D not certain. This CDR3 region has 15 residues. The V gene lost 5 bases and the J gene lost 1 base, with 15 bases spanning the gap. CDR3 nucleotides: TGTGCCAGCAGTCCCGCCGGCAAAAGGTCCTACGAGCAGTACTTC. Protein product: CASSPAGKRSYEQYF.

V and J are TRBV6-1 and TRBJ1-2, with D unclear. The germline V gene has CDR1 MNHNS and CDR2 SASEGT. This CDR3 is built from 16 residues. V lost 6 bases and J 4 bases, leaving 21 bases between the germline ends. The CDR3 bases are TGTGCCAGCAGCGCACAAGAAGGACTCAGCCTCTATGGCTACACCTTC. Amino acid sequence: CASSAQEGLSLYGYTF.

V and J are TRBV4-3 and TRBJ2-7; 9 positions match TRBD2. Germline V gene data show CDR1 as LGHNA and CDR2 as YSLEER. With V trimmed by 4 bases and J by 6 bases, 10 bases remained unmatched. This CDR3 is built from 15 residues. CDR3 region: CASSPAGGREGEQYF. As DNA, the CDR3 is TGCGCCAGCAGCCCAGCGGGGGGCAGGGAAGGCGAGCAGTACTTC.

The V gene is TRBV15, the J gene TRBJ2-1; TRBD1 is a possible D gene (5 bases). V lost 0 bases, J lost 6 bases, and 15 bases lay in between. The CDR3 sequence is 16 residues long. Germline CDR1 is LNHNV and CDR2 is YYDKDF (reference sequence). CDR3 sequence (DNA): TGTGCCACCAGCAGAGACAGGGCAGTCTCTTCCAATGAGCAGTTCTTC. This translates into CATSRDRAVSSNEQFF.

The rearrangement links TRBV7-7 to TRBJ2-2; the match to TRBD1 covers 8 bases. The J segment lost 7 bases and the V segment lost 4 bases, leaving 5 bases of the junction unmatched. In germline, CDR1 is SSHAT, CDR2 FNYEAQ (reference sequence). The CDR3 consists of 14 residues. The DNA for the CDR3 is TGTGCCAGCAGCTCCGGACAGGGAGGCGGGGAGCTGTTTTTT. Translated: CASSSGQGGGELFF.

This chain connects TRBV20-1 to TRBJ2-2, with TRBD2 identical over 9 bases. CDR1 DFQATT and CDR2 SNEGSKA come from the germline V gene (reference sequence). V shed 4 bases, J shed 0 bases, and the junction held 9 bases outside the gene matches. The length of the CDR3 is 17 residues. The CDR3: CSAIGLAGVPNTGELFF. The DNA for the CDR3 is TGCAGTGCTATCGGATTAGCGGGGGTACCGAACACCGGGGAGCTGTTTTTT.

The CDR3 DNA follows: TGTGCCAGCAAGGGATCGGGGGCAGATACGCAGTATTTT. This gives the protein CASKGSGADTQYF. The chain uses TRBV6-4 and TRBJ2-3; a weak D match, TRBD2 (6 bases). CDR3 size: 13 residues. Trimming left V 7 bases short and J 4 bases short, with 12 bases between. Germline V lookup: CDR1 MRHNA, CDR2 SNTAGT.

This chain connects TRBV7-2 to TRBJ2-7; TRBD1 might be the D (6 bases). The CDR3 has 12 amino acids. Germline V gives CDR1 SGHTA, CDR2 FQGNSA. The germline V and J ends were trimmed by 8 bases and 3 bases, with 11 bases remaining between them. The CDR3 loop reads CASQAGDYEQYF. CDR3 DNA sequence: TGTGCCAGCCAAGCAGGGGACTACGAGCAGTACTTC. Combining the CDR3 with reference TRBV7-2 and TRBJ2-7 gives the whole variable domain GAGVSQSPSNKVTEKGKDVELRCDPISGHTALYWYRQSLGQGLEFLIYFQGNSAPDKSGLPSDRFSAERTGGSVSTLTIQRTQQEDSAVYLCASQAGDYEQYFGPGTRLTVT.

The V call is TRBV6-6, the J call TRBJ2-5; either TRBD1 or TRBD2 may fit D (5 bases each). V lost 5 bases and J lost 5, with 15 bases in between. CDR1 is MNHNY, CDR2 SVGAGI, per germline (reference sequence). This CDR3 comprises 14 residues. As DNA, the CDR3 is TGTGCCAGCAGTGGGACGTACATCCGGGAGACCCAGTACTTC. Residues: CASSGTYIRETQYF.

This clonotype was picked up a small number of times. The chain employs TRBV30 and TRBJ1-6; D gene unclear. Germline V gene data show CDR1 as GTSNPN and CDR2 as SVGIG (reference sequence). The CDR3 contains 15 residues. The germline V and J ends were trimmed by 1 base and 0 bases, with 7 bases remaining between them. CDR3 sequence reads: CAWSGISSYNSPLHF. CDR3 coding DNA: TGTGCCTGGAGTGGAATCAGCTCCTATAATTCACCCCTCCACTTT.

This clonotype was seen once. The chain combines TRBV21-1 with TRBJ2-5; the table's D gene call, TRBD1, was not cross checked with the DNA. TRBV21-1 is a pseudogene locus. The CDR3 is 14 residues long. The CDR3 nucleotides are TGTGCCAGCAGCAAACGGGAAGGACAAGAGACCCAGTACTTC. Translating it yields CASSKREGQETQYF.

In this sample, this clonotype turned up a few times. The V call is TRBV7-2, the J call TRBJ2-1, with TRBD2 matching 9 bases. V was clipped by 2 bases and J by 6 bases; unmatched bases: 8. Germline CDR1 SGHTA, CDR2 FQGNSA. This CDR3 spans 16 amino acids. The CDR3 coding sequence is TGTGCCAGCAGCTTACGTGGCGGGGGGGCCGTCAATGAGCAGTTCTTC. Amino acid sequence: CASSLRGGGAVNEQFF.

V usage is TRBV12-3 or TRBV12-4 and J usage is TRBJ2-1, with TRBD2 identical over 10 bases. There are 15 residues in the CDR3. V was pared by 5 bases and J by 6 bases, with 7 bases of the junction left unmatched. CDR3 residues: CASSPSGRAPNEQFF. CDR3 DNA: TGTGCCAGCAGTCCCAGCGGGAGGGCCCCCAATGAGCAGTTCTTC.

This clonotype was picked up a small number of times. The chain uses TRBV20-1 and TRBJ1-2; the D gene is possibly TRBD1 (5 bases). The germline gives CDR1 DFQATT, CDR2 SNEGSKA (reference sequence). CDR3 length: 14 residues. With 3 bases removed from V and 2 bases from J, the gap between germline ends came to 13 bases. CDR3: CSASPGTVNYGYTF. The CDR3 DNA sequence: TGCAGTGCTAGCCCGGGGACGGTCAACTATGGCTACACCTTC.

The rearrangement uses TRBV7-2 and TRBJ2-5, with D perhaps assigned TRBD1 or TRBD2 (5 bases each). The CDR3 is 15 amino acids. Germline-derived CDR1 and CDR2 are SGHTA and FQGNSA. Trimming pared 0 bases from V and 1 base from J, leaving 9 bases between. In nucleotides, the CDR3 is TGTGCCAGCAGCTTAGCGGGACGGTCCCAAGAGACCCAGTACTTC. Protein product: CASSLAGRSQETQYF.